This entry concerns a single T cell receptor beta chain. Its specific antigen is unknown. No per-base quality is available; no much larger clone lies one base away. For CDR1 and CDR2, the germline V gene lists MDHEN and SYDVKM. The V end loses 3 bases and the J end loses 2 bases, and a stretch of 8 bases separates them. The CDR3 measures 15 amino acids from cysteine to phenylalanine. The CDR3 DNA has 45 bases and is translated from base 1. The data originate from a study of blood T cell repertoires in COVID-19 (dated by TCRdb to the early 2020s). For context, the study as a whole: Collaborator samples came from the United States, Italy and Spain and covered acute and convalescent phases of COVID-19. The material from the prospective study consisted of cDNA or gDNA derived from T cells, B-cell-depleted T cells, or PBMCs. The dataset comprised deeply sampled blood TCRbeta repertoires from subjects exposed to, actively infected with, or recovered from COVID-19. The repertoires were released in a freely available public database intended as a resource for research on the immune response to SARS-CoV-2. Samples were obtained from the ongoing ImmuneRACE study (first 160 participants) and from 1,254 subjects provided by 6 global collaborators. Sample metadata almost always included a de-identified subject ID, COVID-19 status, age in years and sex. Where available, HLA class I and class II types were taken from metadata supplied by the sample provider and were not determined by assay-based typing.

Collaborating institutions collected whole blood in K2EDTA tubes following their own protocols. For TCRbeta analysis, collaborator samples were shipped as frozen whole blood, as isolated PBMCs, or as DNA extracted from either sample type. What the authors observed across the whole study: The quantity of clinical and demographic metadata differed by source and by participant and was supplied without curation.

TCRbeta CDR3 regions were amplified from genomic DNA using the immunoSEQ Assay, a bias-controlled multiplex PCR. In the authors' own workflow: Within the assay, amplification of reference gene primers was used to estimate how many nucleated cells each sample contained. To quantify the absolute abundance of each unique TCRbeta CDR3 rearrangement, sequence reads were collapsed and filtered. For each sample, productive Simpson clonality was calculated as the square root of Simpson's diversity index over productive rearrangements. What TCRdb holds here is the immuneACCESS table cut down to in-frame rearrangements. Part of the clones is not present; checked against another copy, under half of the missing clones reflect an unresolved V gene, and the others are unexplained. The V and J calls and clone size come from that table; D and trimming were worked out from the DNA. The sample has approximately 46,000 clones on record, about nine tenths of them singletons. Approximately 15% of the sample is held by the ten biggest clonotypes.

The sequence came from a man between 60 and 75 years old with active or convalescent COVID-19. The V and J segments used are TRBV28 and TRBJ2-6; the D gene is perhaps TRBD2, on 5 matching bases. Sequencing used peripheral blood. The CDR3: CASSLVGAGANVLTF. The base sequence is TGTGCCAGCAGTTTGGTGGGAGCTGGGGCCAACGTCCTGACTTTC.